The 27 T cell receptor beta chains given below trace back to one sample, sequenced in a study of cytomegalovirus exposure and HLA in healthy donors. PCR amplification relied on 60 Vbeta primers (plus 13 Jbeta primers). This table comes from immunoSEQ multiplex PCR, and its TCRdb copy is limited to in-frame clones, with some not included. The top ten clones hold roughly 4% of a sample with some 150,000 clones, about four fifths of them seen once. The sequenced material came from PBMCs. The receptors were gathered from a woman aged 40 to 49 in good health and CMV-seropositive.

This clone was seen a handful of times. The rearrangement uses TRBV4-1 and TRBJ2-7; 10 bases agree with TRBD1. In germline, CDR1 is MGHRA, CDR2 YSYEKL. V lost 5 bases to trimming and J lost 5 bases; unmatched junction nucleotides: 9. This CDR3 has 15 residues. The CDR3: CASSNNRDRGHEQYF. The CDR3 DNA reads TGCGCCAGCAGCAACAACCGGGACAGGGGTCACGAGCAGTACTTC.

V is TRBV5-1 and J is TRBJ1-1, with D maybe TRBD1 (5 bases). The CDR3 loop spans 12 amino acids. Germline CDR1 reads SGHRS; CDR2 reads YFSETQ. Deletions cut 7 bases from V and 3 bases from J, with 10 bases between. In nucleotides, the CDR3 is TGCGCCAGCTCAACAGGTTACACTGAAGCTTTCTTT. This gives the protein CASSTGYTEAFF.

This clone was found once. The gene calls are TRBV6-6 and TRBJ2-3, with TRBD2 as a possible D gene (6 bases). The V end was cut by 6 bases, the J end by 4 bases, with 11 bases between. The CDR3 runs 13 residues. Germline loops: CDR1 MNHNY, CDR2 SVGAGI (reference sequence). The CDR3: CASSHGGADTQYF. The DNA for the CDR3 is TGTGCCAGCAGCCACGGGGGAGCAGATACGCAGTATTTT.

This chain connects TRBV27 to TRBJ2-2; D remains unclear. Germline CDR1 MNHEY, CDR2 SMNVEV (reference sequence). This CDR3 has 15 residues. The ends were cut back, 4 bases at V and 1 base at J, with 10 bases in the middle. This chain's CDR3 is CASSSRVGNTGELFF. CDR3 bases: TGTGCCAGCAGTTCCCGGGTAGGGAACACCGGGGAGCTGTTTTTT.

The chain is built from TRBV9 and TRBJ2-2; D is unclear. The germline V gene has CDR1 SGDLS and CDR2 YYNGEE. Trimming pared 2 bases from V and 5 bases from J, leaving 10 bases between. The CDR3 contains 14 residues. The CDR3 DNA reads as TGTGCCAGCAGCGTCGAACTCATAACCGGGGAGCTGTTTTTT. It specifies CASSVELITGELFF.

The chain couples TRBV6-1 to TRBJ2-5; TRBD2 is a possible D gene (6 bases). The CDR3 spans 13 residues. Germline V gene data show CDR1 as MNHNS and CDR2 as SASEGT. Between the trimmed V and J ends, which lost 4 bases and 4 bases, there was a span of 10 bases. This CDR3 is CASSVDYLETQYF. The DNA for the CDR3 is TGTGCCAGCAGTGTGGACTATTTAGAGACCCAGTACTTC.

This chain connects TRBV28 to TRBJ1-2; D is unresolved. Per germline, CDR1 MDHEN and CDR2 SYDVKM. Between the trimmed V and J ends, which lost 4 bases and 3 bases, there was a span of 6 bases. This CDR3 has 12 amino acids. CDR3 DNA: TGTGCCAGCAGTTCCACTCACTATGGCTACACCTTC. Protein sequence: CASSSTHYGYTF.

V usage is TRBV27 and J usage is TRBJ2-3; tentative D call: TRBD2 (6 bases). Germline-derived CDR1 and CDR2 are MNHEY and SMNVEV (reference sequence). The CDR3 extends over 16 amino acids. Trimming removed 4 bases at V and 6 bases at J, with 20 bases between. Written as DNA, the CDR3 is TGTGCCAGCAGTTCGACGACTAGACGGTTCGCGGATACGCAGTATTTT. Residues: CASSSTTRRFADTQYF.

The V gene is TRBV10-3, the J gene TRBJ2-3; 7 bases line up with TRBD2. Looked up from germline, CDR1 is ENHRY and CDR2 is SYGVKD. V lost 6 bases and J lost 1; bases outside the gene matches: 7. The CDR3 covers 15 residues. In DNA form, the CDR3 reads TGTGCCATCAGCCCCTCGGCGGGGGGCACAGATACGCAGTATTTT. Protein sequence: CAISPSAGGTDTQYF.

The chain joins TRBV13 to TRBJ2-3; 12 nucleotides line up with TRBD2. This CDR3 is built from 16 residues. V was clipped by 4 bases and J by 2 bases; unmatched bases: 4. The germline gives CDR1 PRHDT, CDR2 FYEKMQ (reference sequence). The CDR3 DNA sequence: TGTGCCAGCAGCTCCAGGACTAGCGGGAACACAGATACGCAGTATTTT. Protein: CASSSRTSGNTDTQYF.

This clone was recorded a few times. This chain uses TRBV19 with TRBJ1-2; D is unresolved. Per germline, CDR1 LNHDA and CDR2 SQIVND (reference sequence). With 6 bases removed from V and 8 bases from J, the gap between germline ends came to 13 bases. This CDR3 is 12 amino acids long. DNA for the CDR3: TGTGCCAGTAGCCCCAGTATGGGCGGCTACACCTTC. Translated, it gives CASSPSMGGYTF.

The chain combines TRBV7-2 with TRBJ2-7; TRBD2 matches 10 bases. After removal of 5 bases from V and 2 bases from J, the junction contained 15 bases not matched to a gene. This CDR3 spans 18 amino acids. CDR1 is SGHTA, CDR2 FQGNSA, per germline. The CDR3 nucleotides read TGTGCCAGCAGCCTTAATCAGCTTCTAGCGGGGGCAACCTACGAGCAGTACTTC. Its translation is CASSLNQLLAGATYEQYF.

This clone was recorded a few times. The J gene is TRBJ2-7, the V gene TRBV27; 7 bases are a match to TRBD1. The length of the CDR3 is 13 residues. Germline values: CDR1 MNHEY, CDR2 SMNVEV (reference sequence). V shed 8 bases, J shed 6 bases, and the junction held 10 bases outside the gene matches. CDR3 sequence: CASRKRGGAEQYF. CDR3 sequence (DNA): TGTGCCAGCCGTAAACGAGGGGGCGCCGAGCAGTACTTC.

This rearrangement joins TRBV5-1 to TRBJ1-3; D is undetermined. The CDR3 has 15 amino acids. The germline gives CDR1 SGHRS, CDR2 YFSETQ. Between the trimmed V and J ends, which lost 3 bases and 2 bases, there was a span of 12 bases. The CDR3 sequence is CASSSAGGTGNTIYF. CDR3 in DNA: TGCGCCAGCAGCTCGGCCGGAGGGACTGGAAACACCATATATTTT.

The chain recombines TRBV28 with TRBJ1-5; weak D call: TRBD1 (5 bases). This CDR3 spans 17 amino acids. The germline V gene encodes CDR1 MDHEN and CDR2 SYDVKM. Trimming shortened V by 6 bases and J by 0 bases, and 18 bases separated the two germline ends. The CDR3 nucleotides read TGTGCCAGCAGAACCCAAACAGGCCCTTATAGCAATCAGCCCCAGCATTTT. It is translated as CASRTQTGPYSNQPQHF.

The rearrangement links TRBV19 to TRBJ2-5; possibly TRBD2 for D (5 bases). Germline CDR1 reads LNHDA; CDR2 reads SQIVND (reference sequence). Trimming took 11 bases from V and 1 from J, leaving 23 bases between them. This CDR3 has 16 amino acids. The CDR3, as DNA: TGTGCCTCGGATAAGTTCTCTCGGACTTCCCAAGAGACCCAGTACTTC. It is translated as CASDKFSRTSQETQYF.

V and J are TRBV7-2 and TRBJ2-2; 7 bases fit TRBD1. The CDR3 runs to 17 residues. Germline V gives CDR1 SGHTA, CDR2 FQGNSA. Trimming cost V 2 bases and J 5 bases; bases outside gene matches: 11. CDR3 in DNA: TGTGCCAGCAGCTTACGCAGACCGACAGGGAGAACCGGGGAGCTGTTTTTT. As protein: CASSLRRPTGRTGELFF.

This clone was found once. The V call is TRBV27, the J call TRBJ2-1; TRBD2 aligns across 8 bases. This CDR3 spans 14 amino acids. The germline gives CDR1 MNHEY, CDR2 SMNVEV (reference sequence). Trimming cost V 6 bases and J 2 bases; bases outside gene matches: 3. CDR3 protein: CASSVGGAYNEQFF. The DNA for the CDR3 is TGTGCCAGCAGCGTCGGGGGGGCCTACAATGAGCAGTTCTTC.

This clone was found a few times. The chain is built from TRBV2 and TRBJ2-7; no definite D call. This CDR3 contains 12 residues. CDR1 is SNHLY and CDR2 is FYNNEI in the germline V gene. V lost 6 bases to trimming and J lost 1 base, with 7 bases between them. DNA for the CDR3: TGTGCCAGCAGCGCCACTTCCTACGAGCAGTACTTC. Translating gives CASSATSYEQYF. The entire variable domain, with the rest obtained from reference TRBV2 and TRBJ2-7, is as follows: EPEVTQTPSHQVTQMGQEVILRCVPISNHLYFYWYRQILGQKVEFLVSFYNNEISEKSEIFDDQFSVERPDGSNFTLKIRSTKLEDSAMYFCASSATSYEQYFGPGTRLTVT.

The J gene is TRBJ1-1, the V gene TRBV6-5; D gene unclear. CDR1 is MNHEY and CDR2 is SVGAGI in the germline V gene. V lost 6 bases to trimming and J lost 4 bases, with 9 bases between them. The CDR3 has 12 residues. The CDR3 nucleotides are TGTGCCAGCAGGCGGGATCGCACTGAAGCTTTCTTT. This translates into CASRRDRTEAFF.

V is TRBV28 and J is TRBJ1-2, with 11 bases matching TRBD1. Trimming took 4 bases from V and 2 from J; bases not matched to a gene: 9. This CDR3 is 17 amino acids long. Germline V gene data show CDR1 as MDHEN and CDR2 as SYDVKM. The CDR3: CASSSSGQGAPNYGYTF. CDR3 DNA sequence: TGTGCCAGCAGTTCAAGCGGACAGGGGGCGCCCAACTATGGCTACACCTTC.

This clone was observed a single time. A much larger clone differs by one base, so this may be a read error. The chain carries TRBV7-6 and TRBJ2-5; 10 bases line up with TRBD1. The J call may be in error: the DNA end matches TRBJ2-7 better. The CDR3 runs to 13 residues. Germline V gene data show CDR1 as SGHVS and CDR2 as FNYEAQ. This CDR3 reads CASSFGTGDEQYF. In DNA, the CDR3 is TGTGCCAGCAGCTTCGGGACAGGGGACGAGCAGTACTTC.

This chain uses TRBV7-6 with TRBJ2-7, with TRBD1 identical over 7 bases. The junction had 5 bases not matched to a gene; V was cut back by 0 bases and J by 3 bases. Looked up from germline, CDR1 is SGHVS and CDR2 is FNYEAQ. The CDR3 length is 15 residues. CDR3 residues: CASSLAAGGYYEQYF. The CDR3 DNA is TGTGCCAGCAGCTTAGCGGCAGGGGGATACTACGAGCAGTACTTC.

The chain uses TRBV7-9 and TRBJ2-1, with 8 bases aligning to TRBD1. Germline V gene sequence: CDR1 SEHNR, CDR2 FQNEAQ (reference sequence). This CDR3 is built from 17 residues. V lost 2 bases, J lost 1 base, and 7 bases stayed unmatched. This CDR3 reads CASSLRGQGMSYNEQFF. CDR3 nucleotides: TGTGCCAGCAGCTTAAGAGGACAGGGCATGTCCTACAATGAGCAGTTCTTC.

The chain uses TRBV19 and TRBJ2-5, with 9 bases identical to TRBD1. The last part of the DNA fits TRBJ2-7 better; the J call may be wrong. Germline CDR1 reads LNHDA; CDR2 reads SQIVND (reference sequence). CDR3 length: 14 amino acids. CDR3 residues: CASSTGTGRYEQYF. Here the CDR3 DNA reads TGTGCCAGTAGTACAGGGACAGGGCGGTACGAGCAGTACTTC.

This chain's CDR3 is CASSFLAGANQPQHF. In DNA, the CDR3 is TGTGCCAGCAGCTTTCTGGCAGGGGCAAATCAGCCCCAGCATTTT. The chain combines TRBV6-5 with TRBJ1-5, with a tentative D call TRBD1 (6 bases). V lost 6 bases and J lost 4, with 16 bases in between. The V gene's germline CDR1 is MNHEY and CDR2 SVGAGI. The CDR3 loop spans 15 amino acids.

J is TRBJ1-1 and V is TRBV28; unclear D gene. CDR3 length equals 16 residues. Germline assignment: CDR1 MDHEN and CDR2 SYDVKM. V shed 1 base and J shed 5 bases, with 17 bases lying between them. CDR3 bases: TGTGCCAGCAGTTTATCTCCAGGAGGTTCTGGGACTGAAGCTTTCTTT. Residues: CASSLSPGGSGTEAFF.